The clone carrying this T cell receptor (beta chain) was seen a handful of times. Its specificity is unknown. This specimen belongs to a study of cytomegalovirus exposure and HLA in healthy donors. Trimming removed 4 bases at V and 8 bases at J, with 18 bases between. Germline loops: CDR1 MNHEY, CDR2 SVGAGI. The CDR3 consists of 15 residues. Use of 60 Vbeta and 13 Jbeta primers characterized the PCR. The method was immunoSEQ multiplex PCR; TCRdb's version includes in-frame clones alone and lacks a portion of them. The data contain 100,000 or so clones, almost 70% of them singletons. The study's findings and limits: Later examination showed HLA-associated TCR beta chains had greater clonal expansion than equally common others.

This sequence joins TRBV6-5 and TRBJ2-1; possible D gene TRBD2, 6 bases. Specimen: PBMCs. This clonotype was obtained from a man aged 25 to 45 in good health and CMV-seronegative. The CDR3 sequence is CASSLGPRERDEQFF. The CDR3 nucleotides read TGTGCCAGCAGTTTGGGTCCCCGGGAGAGGGATGAGCAGTTCTTC.